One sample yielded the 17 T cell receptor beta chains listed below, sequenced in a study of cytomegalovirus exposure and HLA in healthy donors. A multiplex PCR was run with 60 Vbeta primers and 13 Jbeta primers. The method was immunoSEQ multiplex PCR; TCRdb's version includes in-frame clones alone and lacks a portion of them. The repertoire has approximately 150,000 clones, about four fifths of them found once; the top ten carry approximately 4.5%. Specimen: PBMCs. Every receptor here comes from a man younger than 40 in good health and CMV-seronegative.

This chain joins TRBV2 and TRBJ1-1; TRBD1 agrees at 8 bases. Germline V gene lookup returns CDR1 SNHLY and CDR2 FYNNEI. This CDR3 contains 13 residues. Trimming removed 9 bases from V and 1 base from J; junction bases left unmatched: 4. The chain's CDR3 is CASRDRTNTEAFF. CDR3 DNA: TGTGCCAGTCGGGACAGGACGAACACTGAAGCTTTCTTT. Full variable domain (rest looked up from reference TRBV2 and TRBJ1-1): EPEVTQTPSHQVTQMGQEVILRCVPISNHLYFYWYRQILGQKVEFLVSFYNNEISEKSEIFDDQFSVERPDGSNFTLKIRSTKLEDSAMYFCASRDRTNTEAFFGQGTRLTVV.

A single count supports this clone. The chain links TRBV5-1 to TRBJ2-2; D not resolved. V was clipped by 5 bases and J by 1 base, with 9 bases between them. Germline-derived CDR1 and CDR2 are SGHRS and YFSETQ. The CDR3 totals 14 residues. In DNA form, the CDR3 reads TGCGCCAGCAGGGCGGAAGGGAACACCGGGGAGCTGTTTTTT. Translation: CASRAEGNTGELFF.

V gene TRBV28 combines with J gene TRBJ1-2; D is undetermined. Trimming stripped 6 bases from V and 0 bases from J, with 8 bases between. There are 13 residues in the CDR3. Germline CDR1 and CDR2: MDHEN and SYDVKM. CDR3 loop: CASREIANYGYTF. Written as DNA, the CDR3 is TGTGCCAGCAGAGAAATAGCTAACTATGGCTACACCTTC.

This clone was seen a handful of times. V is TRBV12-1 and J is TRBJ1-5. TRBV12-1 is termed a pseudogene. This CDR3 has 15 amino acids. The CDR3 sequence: CASSFGRGEGQPQHF. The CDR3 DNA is TGTGCCAGCAGCTTTGGGAGGGGGGAGGGGCAGCCCCAGCATTTT.

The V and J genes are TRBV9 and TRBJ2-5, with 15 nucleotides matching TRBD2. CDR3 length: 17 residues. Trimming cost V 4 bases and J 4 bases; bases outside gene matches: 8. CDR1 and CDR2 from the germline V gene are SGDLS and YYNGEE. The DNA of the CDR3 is TGTGCCAGCAGCCCAGGGACTAGCGGGAGGATAGGAGAGACCCAGTACTTC. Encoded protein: CASSPGTSGRIGETQYF.

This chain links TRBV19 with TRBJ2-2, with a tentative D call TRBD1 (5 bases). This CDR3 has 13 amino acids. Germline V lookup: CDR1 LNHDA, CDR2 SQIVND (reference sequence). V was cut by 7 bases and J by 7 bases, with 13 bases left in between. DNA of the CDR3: TGTGCCAGTACTGACAGTGCTGGCGGGGAGCTGTTTTTT. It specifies CASTDSAGGELFF.

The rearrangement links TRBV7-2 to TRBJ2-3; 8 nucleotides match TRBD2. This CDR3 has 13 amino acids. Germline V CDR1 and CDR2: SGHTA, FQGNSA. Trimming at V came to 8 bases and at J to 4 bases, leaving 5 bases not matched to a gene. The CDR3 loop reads CASSRGGSDTQYF. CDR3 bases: TGTGCCAGCTCCCGGGGGGGGTCAGATACGCAGTATTTT. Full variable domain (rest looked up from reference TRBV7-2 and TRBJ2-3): GAGVSQSPSNKVTEKGKDVELRCDPISGHTALYWYRQSLGQGLEFLIYFQGNSAPDKSGLPSDRFSAERTGGSVSTLTIQRTQQEDSAVYLCASSRGGSDTQYFGPGTRLTVL.

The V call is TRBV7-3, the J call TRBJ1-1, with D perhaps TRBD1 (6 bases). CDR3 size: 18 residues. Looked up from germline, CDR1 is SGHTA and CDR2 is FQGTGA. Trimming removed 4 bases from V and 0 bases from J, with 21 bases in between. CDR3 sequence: CASSSSDSRNSMNTEAFF. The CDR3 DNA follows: TGTGCCAGCAGCTCGTCGGACAGTCGTAATTCTATGAACACTGAAGCTTTCTTT. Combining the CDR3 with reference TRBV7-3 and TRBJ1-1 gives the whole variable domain GAGVSQTPSNKVTEKGKYVELRCDPISGHTALYWYRQSLGQGPEFLIYFQGTGAADDSGLPNDRFFAVRPEGSVSTLKIQRTERGDSAVYLCASSSSDSRNSMNTEAFFGQGTRLTVV.

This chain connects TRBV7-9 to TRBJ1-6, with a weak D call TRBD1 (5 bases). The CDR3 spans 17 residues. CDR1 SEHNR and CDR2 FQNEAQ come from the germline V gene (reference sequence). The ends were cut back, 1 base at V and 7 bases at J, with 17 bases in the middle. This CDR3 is CASSLVRTGLWNSPLHF. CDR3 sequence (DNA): TGTGCCAGCAGCTTAGTCCGAACGGGACTTTGGAATTCACCCCTCCACTTT.

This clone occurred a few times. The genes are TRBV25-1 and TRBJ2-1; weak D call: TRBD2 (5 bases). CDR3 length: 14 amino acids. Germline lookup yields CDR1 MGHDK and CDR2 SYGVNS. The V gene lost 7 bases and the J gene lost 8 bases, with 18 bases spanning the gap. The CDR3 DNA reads TGTGCCAGCATCGGTCTAAGGGCGGAGGATGAGCAGTTCTTC. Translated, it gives CASIGLRAEDEQFF.

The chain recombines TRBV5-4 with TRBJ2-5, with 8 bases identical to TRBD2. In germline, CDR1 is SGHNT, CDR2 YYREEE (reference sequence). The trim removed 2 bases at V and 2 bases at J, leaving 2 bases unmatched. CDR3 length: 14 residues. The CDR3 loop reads CASSLKRGQETQYF. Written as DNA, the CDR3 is TGTGCCAGCAGCTTAAAGCGGGGGCAAGAGACCCAGTACTTC.

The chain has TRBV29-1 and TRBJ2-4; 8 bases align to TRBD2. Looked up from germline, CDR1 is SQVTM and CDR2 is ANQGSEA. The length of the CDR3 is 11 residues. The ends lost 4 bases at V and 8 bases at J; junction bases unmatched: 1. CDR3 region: CSVGRGDIQYF. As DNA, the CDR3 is TGCAGCGTTGGGCGGGGGGACATTCAGTACTTC.

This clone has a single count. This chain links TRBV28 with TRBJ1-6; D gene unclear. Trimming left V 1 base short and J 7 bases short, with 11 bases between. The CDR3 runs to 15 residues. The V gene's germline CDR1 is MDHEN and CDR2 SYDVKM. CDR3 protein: CASSLFERTNSPLHF. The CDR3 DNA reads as TGTGCCAGCAGTTTATTCGAGCGGACGAATTCACCCCTCCACTTT. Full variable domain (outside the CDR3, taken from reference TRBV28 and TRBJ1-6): DVKVTQSSRYLVKRTGEKVFLECVQDMDHENMFWYRQDPGLGLRLIYFSYDVKMKEKGDIPEGYSVSREKKERFSLILESASTNQTSMYLCASSLFERTNSPLHFGNGTRLTVT.

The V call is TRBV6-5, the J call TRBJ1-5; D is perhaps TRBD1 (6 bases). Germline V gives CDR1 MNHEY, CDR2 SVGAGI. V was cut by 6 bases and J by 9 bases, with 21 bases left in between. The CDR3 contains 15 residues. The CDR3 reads CASSSSLTGTRPQHF. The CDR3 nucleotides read TGTGCCAGCAGCTCCTCCCTTACAGGGACCAGGCCCCAGCATTTT.

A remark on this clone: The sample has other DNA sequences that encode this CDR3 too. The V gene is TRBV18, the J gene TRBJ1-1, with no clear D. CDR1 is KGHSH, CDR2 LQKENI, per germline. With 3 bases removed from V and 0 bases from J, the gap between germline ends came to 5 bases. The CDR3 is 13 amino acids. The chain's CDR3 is CASSPSVNTEAFF. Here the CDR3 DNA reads TGTGCCAGCTCACCTTCAGTGAACACTGAAGCTTTCTTT.

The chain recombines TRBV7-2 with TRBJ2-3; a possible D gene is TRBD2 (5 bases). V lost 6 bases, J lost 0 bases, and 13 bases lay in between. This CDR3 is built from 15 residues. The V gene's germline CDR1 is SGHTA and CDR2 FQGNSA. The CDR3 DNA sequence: TGTGCCAGCAGTTCTACTAGGGCGAGCACAGATACGCAGTATTTT. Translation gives CASSSTRASTDTQYF.

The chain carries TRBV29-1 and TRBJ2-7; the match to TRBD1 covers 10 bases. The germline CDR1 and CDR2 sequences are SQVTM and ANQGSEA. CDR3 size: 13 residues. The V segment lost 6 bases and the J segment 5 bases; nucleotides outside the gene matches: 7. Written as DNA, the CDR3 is TGCAGCGTCGAGACAGGGGGCAGTGACGAGCAGTACTTC. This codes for CSVETGGSDEQYF.